The 4 T cell receptor beta chains below come from one sample, sequenced in a study of T cell repertoires in cytomegalovirus infection. One entry per CDR3 protein, called by TCRdb with MiXCR from the reads. The table includes tens of thousands of distinct CDR3 sequences, 20% detected once. Antigen specificity for these receptors is unknown. Sequenced: PBMCs, sequenced either directly or after in vitro stimulation (not recorded which). The source of these receptors is a human donor in good health (CMV status not recorded). Some clones in this sample may be carry-over from other donors' samples.

J is TRBJ2-4 and V is TRBV5-1; TRBD2 matches 11 bases. The V and J ends lost 5 bases and 5 bases, in that order; junction bases with no gene match: 6. Germline V gene lookup returns CDR1 SGHRS and CDR2 YFSETQ. The CDR3 is 15 amino acids. The CDR3 nucleotides read TGCGCCAGCAGTTTTAGCGGGAGGGATCAAAACATTCAGTACTTC. Translating gives CASSFSGRDQNIQYF.

This clonotype was picked up many times. The V gene is TRBV7-2, the J gene TRBJ1-1; 10 nucleotides line up with TRBD1. J was trimmed by 3 bases and V by 5 bases; bases with no gene match: 6. This CDR3 is 15 amino acids long. Germline CDR1 SGHTA, CDR2 FQGNSA. The CDR3 coding sequence is TGTGCCAGCAGCGGCGGGACAGGGGCTGACACTGAAGCTTTCTTT. Its protein is CASSGGTGADTEAFF.

This clonotype was seen only a few times. The chain recombines TRBV30 with TRBJ1-1; tentatively, D is TRBD1 (6 bases). Germline V gene sequence: CDR1 GTSNPN, CDR2 SVGIG (reference sequence). This CDR3 contains 13 residues. V was clipped by 4 bases and J by 4 bases, with 13 bases between them. The CDR3 DNA follows: TGTGCCTGGAAACTCAAAGGGGGCACTGAAGCTTTCTTT. Its protein is CAWKLKGGTEAFF.

This clonotype was seen at least ten times. The rearrangement links TRBV6-5 to TRBJ2-5, with D unclear. Germline loops: CDR1 MNHEY, CDR2 SVGAGI. V was pared by 0 bases and J by 6 bases, with 11 bases between. This CDR3 has 14 amino acids. CDR3 DNA sequence: TGTGCCAGCAGTTACTCCCAGAAAGCGCAGACCCAGTACTTC. Amino acid sequence: CASSYSQKAQTQYF.